Included here is one TCR beta chain sequence, with context. What it binds is not known. These data are taken from a study of CD8+ T cells in alopecia areata. The authors extracted RNA and reverse transcribed it into cDNA as the sequencing template. TCRdb keeps only in-frame clones here, not all; method: immunoSEQ multiplex PCR. The repertoire includes about 120,000 clones, around 56% of them detected once, and just over 0.45% sits in the top ten. The germline CDR1 and CDR2 sequences are SQVTM and ANQGSEA. The length of the CDR3 is 13 residues. The V end was cut by 6 bases, the J end by 5 bases, with 14 bases between. Findings and limits, study-wide: With tofacitinib ongoing, many expanded lesional clones persisted in both scalp and blood. Tofacitinib significantly lowered scalp clonality and expanded CD8+ clones among the top 100.

Treatment specified: oral pan-JAK inhibitor, 5-10 mg twice daily. Sorting of CD4+ and CD8+ T cells was performed on PBMCs. This clonotype was obtained from a human donor with alopecia areata. The material sequenced was CD4+ T cells sorted from blood, taken at week 4, from a patient treated with tofacitinib. This chain links TRBV29-1 with TRBJ2-1, with D unresolved. The CDR3 sequence: CSVASPLNNEQFF. The CDR3 DNA is TGCAGCGTCGCGAGCCCGCTAAACAATGAGCAGTTCTTC.